Sequencing of this T cell receptor (beta chain) was carried out in a study of PD-1 blockade in classical Hodgkin lymphoma (dated by TCRdb to the early 2020s). Some background on the complete study: Nivolumab dosing was 3 mg/kg intravenously every 2 weeks, continuing until either disease progression or unacceptable toxicity. The study used TCR beta sequencing and CyTOF to define a peripheral blood immune signature of response to PD-1 blockade in classical Hodgkin lymphoma.

Genomic DNA was isolated using the Qiagen DNeasy kit from unsorted PBMCs as well as from negatively selected CD4+ and CD8+ fractions. Using primers that anneal to V and J segments, immunoSEQ multiplex PCR amplified the TCR beta CDR3 regions. Amplification bias was minimized using a synthetic immune receptor repertoire, and residual bias was removed computationally after sequencing. From the authors' description of their analysis: Custom Python scripts were used to quantify repertoire diversity as the Shannon entropy index. Unsorted, CD4+ and CD8+ repertoires were examined separately, except in combined analyses, for which CD4+ and CD8+ sequences were merged in silico. Clonal expansion was defined as at least a 2-fold frequency increase after treatment relative to C1D1, with a pseudocount of 0.5 for undetected baseline clones. Singleton clones were defined as clones with 0 or 1 copy at C1D1, and non-singleton clones were defined as clones with 2 or more copies. Clones expanded in unsorted samples were annotated as CD4+, CD8+ or unknown by matching protein sequences in sorted samples from the same patient. Wilcoxon tests on paired samples were used to test diversity changes from C1D1 to C4D1. TCRdb's version of the immuneACCESS table is confined to in-frame rearrangements and falls short of the full clone set. An unresolved V gene accounts for under half of the shortfall where checked; the remainder is of unknown origin. V and J calls and clone size are as listed in that table; D and trimming were resolved from the DNA. This sample is represented by about 58,000 clones; 75% to 95% of them were singletons. The ten biggest clones cover about 10% of the sample.

The germline V gene specifies MNHEY as CDR1 and SVGAGI as CDR2. At the junction V is shortened by 9 bases and J by 2 bases, with 8 bases in between. Spanning cysteine to phenylalanine, the CDR3 consists of 11 amino acids. The entry retains the CDR3 DNA only, 33 bases that are in frame from base 1. The full study reports these points: Baseline TCR diversity was reported as lower in newly diagnosed patients than in healthy donors, and lower still in relapsed/refractory patients. The study was restricted to a single clinical trial cohort, and the causes of repertoire differences, possibly disease activity or prior therapy, were left undefined. Diversity was lower in patients who began nivolumab less than 1 year after ASCT, so these patients were left out of later analyses to avoid confounding by immune reconstitution. By C4D1, a significant rise was seen in CD4+ TCR diversity but not in CD8+ TCR diversity (p=0.0027 vs p=0.16), and the rise was most apparent among complete responders (p=0.02). Trial patients achieving complete response had baseline diversity similar to newly diagnosed patients, whereas partial responders and progressors had significantly lower diversity.

The intended sense of this specimen's time point label: cycle 2 day 1 (C2D1) of nivolumab. Every trial patient had relapsed following autologous stem cell transplantation, and prior brentuximab vedotin exposure was what differed among cohorts A, B and C. The trial cohort included 45 to 65 patients with relapsed/refractory classical Hodgkin lymphoma, and each patient had a best overall response of complete response, partial response or progressive disease. Trial patients were treated with single-agent nivolumab in the multi-cohort phase II CheckMate 205 trial. An independent review committee assessed best overall response using the 2007 International Working Group response criteria. Trial PBMCs were collected immediately before nivolumab initiation (C1D1) and during therapy at cycle 2 day 1 and cycle 4 day 1. Peripheral blood was collected in 8 mL Vacutainer Cell Preparation Tubes, from which PBMCs were isolated by centrifugation and then cryopreserved.

As to this clone: Its target antigen remains unknown. Base qualities are not at hand, and no much larger clone is one base apart.

The TCR originated in a human donor with classical Hodgkin lymphoma. The sequence links TRBV6-5 to TRBJ2-7; too little of a D gene remains to name it. The sample consisted of peripheral blood mononuclear cells (PBMCs), taken before the second cycle of nivolumab. The CDR3 region reads CARDGTYEQYF. The base sequence is TGTGCCAGGGACGGAACCTACGAGCAGTACTTC.